The clone carrying this T cell receptor (beta chain) showed up many times. Germline V gives CDR1 MNHEY, CDR2 SVGAGI. The junction had 6 bases not matched to a gene; V was cut back by 2 bases and J by 4 bases. This CDR3 has 15 amino acids. Researchers made TCR cDNA using 5'RACE template switching, and this step added a universal primer site and UMIs. MiXCR, run by TCRdb on the 5' RACE reads, gives a single entry per CDR3 protein. The profile shows 55,000 or so distinct CDR3 sequences, 6% to 8.5% of them singletons. This specimen belongs to a study of T cells after yellow fever vaccination. Whole-study findings and limits: Peaking faster, on day 5 versus 15, the secondary response was nonetheless weaker.

This clonotype was obtained from a man aged 18 to 30 who received the YFV17D yellow fever vaccine. This specimen consisted of CD8+ T cells not binding an NS4B(214-222) dextramer, sorted from PBMCs, obtained roughly seven weeks after the first yellow fever vaccination. This chain uses TRBV6-5 with TRBJ2-5; 8 bases map to TRBD1. The CDR3: CASSYATGVGETQYF. The DNA for the CDR3 is TGTGCCAGCAGTTACGCGACAGGGGTCGGAGAGACCCAGTACTTC.